These 19 T cell receptor beta chains were all obtained from the same sample, sequenced in a study of blood T cells in healthy people across ages. Sample-barcoded 5' priming and a J-beta primer mix drove a second PCR of about 6 to 12 cycles. TCRdb reprocessed the 5' RACE reads via MiXCR and lists one record per CDR3 protein. The repertoire includes roughly 570,000 distinct CDR3 sequences, about 25% of them detected once, and around 20% sits in the top ten. The sample was blood. The receptors come from a woman in her 70s in good health.

This clonotype appeared a few times. This sequence joins TRBV29-1 and TRBJ1-2, with unresolved D. CDR1 is SQVTM and CDR2 is ANQGSEA in the germline V gene. V gave up 5 bases and J gave up 4 bases, with 8 bases separating them. The CDR3 has 11 amino acids. In DNA, the CDR3 is TGCAGCGTTTCGGGCTTCTATGGCTACACCTTC. It yields the protein CSVSGFYGYTF.

V gene TRBV7-2 combines with J gene TRBJ1-5; 8 bases map to TRBD1. The CDR3 runs to 15 residues. The germline V gene has CDR1 SGHTA and CDR2 FQGNSA. J gave up 6 bases and V 7 bases, and 11 bases lay outside the gene matches. The CDR3 region is CASTIEGGQGQPQHF. DNA of the CDR3: TGTGCCAGCACCATCGAGGGAGGACAGGGTCAGCCCCAGCATTTT.

In this sample, this clonotype turned up a few times. The gene calls are TRBV5-1 and TRBJ2-3; D possibly uses TRBD1 or TRBD2 (6 bases each). The CDR3 spans 16 residues. Germline V CDR1 and CDR2: SGHRS, YFSETQ. V lost 0 bases to trimming and J lost 1 base, with 12 bases between them. In DNA, the CDR3 is TGCGCCAGCAGCTTGGTCCCGGGGGCAGGCACAGATACGCAGTATTTT. Amino acids: CASSLVPGAGTDTQYF.

A word on this clonotype: Mismatch with germline at one junction end may stem from a read error. This rearrangement joins TRBV5-1 to TRBJ2-5; 7 nucleotides agree with TRBD2. Germline-derived CDR1 and CDR2 are SGHRS and YFSETQ. This CDR3 is 14 amino acids long. The CDR3 sequence: CASSGGPNEEIQYF. The DNA for the CDR3 is TGCGCCAGCTCGGGGGGACCCAACGAGGAGATCCAGTACTTC.

This clonotype was seen more than once but under ten times. The chain is built from TRBV25-1 and TRBJ2-4, with 12 bases identical to TRBD2. Germline values: CDR1 MGHDK, CDR2 SYGVNS. The CDR3 is 16 residues long. The trim removed 3 bases at V and 7 bases at J, leaving 7 bases unmatched. The CDR3 loop is CASSDLQTSGGNIQYF. In DNA, the CDR3 is TGTGCCAGCAGTGATTTGCAGACTAGCGGGGGTAACATTCAGTACTTC. Using reference TRBV25-1 and TRBJ2-4 for the parts outside the CDR3, the full variable domain is EADIYQTPRYLVIGTGKKITLECSQTMGHDKMYWYQQDPGMELHLIHYSYGVNSTEKGDLSSESTVSRIRTEHFPLTLESARPSHTSQYLCASSDLQTSGGNIQYFGAGTRLSVL.

The sample holds a few counts of this clonotype. The chain has TRBV12-3 or TRBV12-4 and TRBJ2-5, with 10 bases fitting TRBD2. V trimming: 7 bases; J trimming: 2 bases; junction bases outside the gene matches: 10. The CDR3 has 16 residues. As DNA, the CDR3 is TGTGCCAGCACCTTGGGGGCTAGCGGGGGTCAAGAGACCCAGTACTTC. It is translated as CASTLGASGGQETQYF.

About this clonotype itself: This could be a read error, since a much larger clone is one nucleotide away. This chain links TRBV15 with TRBJ2-5; a possible D gene is TRBD1 (6 bases). The DNA matches TRBJ2-7 better at its end, which makes the J call doubtful. Germline loops: CDR1 LNHNV, CDR2 YYDKDF (reference sequence). The CDR3 is 14 amino acids. The chain's CDR3 is CATSRDKGDNEQYF. The CDR3 coding sequence is TGTGCCACCAGCAGAGATAAAGGGGACAACGAGCAGTACTTC.

The V call is TRBV20-1, the J call TRBJ1-1; the D is unclear. Trimming cost V 6 bases and J 3 bases, with 17 bases left between them. The CDR3 covers 14 residues. Germline lookup yields CDR1 DFQATT and CDR2 SNEGSKA (reference sequence). The CDR3 nucleotides are TGCAGTGCCCCACGAGCCGGGTCACACACTGAAGCTTTCTTT. Its translation is CSAPRAGSHTEAFF.

As regards this clonotype: The germline gene is not matched at one end of the junction; a read error may be the cause. This chain uses TRBV11-3 with TRBJ2-3, with TRBD1 identical over 10 bases. Germline V gene data show CDR1 as SGHNT and CDR2 as YENEEA. This CDR3 region has 16 residues. As DNA, the CDR3 is TGTACCAGCACCTCATCGGGGACAGGGGGCACAGATACGCAGTATTTT. Translation: CTSTSSGTGGTDTQYF.

The table lists this clonotype with many counts. This sequence joins TRBV7-3 and TRBJ2-5; maybe TRBD2 (6 bases). Trimming took off 5 bases at V and 1 base at J, with 14 bases between the two ends. The CDR3 sequence is 15 residues long. Germline CDR1 and CDR2: SGHTA and FQGTGA. CDR3 sequence reads: CASSLNRDSQETQYF. The CDR3 DNA is TGTGCCAGCAGCCTTAACCGGGACTCCCAAGAGACCCAGTACTTC.

The rearrangement links TRBV7-2 to TRBJ1-1; D perhaps matches TRBD1 (5 bases). This CDR3 region has 14 residues. Germline V gives CDR1 SGHTA, CDR2 FQGNSA. The V end was cut by 2 bases, the J end by 4 bases, with 11 bases between. The DNA for the CDR3 is TGTGCCAGCAGCTTATTTGAGAGGGGCACTGAAGCTTTCTTT. Translating gives CASSLFERGTEAFF.

This chain uses TRBV7-2 with TRBJ2-3, with D perhaps assigned TRBD1 or TRBD2 (6 bases each). From germline, CDR1 is SGHTA and CDR2 FQGNSA. The length of the CDR3 is 17 residues. V was shortened by 6 bases and J by 2 bases, with 21 bases between the two germline ends. In DNA form, the CDR3 reads TGTGCCAGCAGGCTAAGGGCCGGGGGCGAAGCCACAGATACGCAGTATTTT. Translation: CASRLRAGGEATDTQYF.

The chain combines TRBV12-3 or TRBV12-4 with TRBJ2-5; TRBD2 might be the D (5 bases). The better agreement between TRBJ2-7 and the DNA end casts doubt on the J call. The CDR3 totals 14 residues. The CDR3 loop is CASSLALANYEQYF. The DNA of the CDR3 is TGTGCCAGCAGTTTAGCGCTAGCTAACTACGAGCAGTACTTC.

This sequence joins TRBV2 and TRBJ1-3; no reliable D call. Germline lookup yields CDR1 SNHLY and CDR2 FYNNEI. Trimming took 8 bases from V and 3 from J, leaving 8 bases between them. CDR3 length equals 12 residues. The CDR3 DNA follows: TGTGCCAGCCGCCAGTTTGGAAACACCATATATTTT. Protein: CASRQFGNTIYF.

This clonotype has a handful of counts. Since the CDR3 does not end with the conserved phenylalanine or tryptophan, this likely comes from a read error. The chain is built from TRBV3-1 and TRBJ1-2; no clear D. Germline values: CDR1 LGHDT, CDR2 YNNKEL (reference sequence). The CDR3 is 14 residues long. V gave up 0 bases and J gave up 0 bases, with 5 bases separating them. The CDR3 protein is CASSQEWTNYGYTL. For the CDR3, the DNA is TGTGCCAGCAGCCAAGAATGGACTAACTATGGCTACACCCTC.

The genes are TRBV7-2 and TRBJ1-6, with D hard to call. CDR1 SGHTA and CDR2 FQGNSA come from the germline V gene. The V and J ends lost 1 base and 8 bases respectively, with 3 bases between them. The CDR3 has 12 residues. The CDR3 bases are TGTGCCAGCAGCTTAGAGGATTCACCCCTCCACTTT. It codes for CASSLEDSPLHF.

The chain is built from TRBV12-5 and TRBJ1-3, with D hard to call. V lost 1 base to trimming and J lost 9 bases, with 10 bases between them. Looked up from germline, CDR1 is LGHNT and CDR2 is FRNRAP. The CDR3 contains 13 residues. This CDR3 reads CASGLAIGGTIYF. Written as DNA, the CDR3 is TGTGCTAGTGGTTTGGCCATAGGAGGCACCATATATTTT.

The rearrangement joins TRBV5-1 to TRBJ1-2; D is unclear. The CDR3 runs 15 residues. The V end lost 1 base, the J end lost 1 base, and 11 bases lay between the germline ends. Germline lookup yields CDR1 SGHRS and CDR2 YFSETQ. CDR3 sequence (DNA): TGCGCCAGCAGCTTGCCTTGGACGGGTAACTATGGCTACACCTTC. Translated, it gives CASSLPWTGNYGYTF.

This chain connects TRBV6-5 to TRBJ2-5, with 9 bases lining up with TRBD1. Germline V gene sequence: CDR1 MNHEY, CDR2 SVGAGI. CDR3 length: 14 residues. The J segment lost 3 bases and the V segment lost 6 bases, leaving 5 bases of the junction unmatched. CDR3 in DNA: TGTGCCAGCAGATCCGGGACAGGGAAAGAGACCCAGTACTTC. Protein product: CASRSGTGKETQYF.